This T cell receptor (beta chain) was sequenced during a study of T cell responses to AZD1222 COVID-19 vaccine. Study in general: Researchers grouped second doses given at about 4 or about 12 weeks into one pool.

Broader study findings: Mapped onto spike, vaccine-associated CD4 TCRs spanned it and were dominant at 160-218 and 743-854. Baseline serostatus was positive in only a handful of AZD1222 recipients. Donors were largely white British and mainly female; clonal diversity was possibly underestimated.

About this clone itself: The antigen remains unidentified.

V shed 6 bases, J shed 6 bases, and the junction held 6 bases outside the gene matches. CDR1 is KGHDR and CDR2 is SFDVKD in the germline V gene. CDR3 length: 16 residues. Generated by immunoSEQ multiplex PCR, the TCRdb table keeps only in-frame clones and is missing some. This table holds approximately 150,000 clones, approximately 91% found once. Sequences were derived from peripheral blood, sampled on day 0 of AZD1222 vaccination. This rearrangement joins TRBV24-1 to TRBJ2-1, with 14 nucleotides matching TRBD2. This clonotype was obtained from an adult in good health. DNA of the CDR3: TGTGCCACCAGTTCATCCGGGACTAGCGGGAGCAATGAGCAGTTCTTC. Residues: CATSSSGTSGSNEQFF.